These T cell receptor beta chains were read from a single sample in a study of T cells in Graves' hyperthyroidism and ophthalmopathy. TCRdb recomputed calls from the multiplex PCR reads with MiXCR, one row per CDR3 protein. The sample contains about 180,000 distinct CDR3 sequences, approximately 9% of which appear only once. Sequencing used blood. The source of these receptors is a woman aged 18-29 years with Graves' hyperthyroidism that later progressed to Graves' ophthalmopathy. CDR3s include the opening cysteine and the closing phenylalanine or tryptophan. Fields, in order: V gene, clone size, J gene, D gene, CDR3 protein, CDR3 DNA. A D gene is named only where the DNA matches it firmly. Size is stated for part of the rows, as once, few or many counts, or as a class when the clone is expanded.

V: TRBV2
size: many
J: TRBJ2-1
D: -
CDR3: CASSEFPGNYNEQFF
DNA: TGTGCCAGCAGTGAATTTCCAGGAAACTACAATGAGCAGTTCTTC

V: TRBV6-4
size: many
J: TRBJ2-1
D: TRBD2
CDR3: CASSDSSGGHSYNEQFF
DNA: TGTGCCAGCAGTGATTCTAGCGGGGGGCATTCCTACAATGAGCAGTTCTTC

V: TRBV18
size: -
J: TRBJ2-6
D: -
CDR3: CASSPPGANVLTF
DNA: TGTGCCAGCTCCCCTCCCGGGGCCAACGTCCTGACTTTC

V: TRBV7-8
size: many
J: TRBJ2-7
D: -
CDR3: CASSLVPILSYEQYF
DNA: TGTGCCAGCAGCTTAGTACCAATCCTCTCCTACGAGCAGTACTTC

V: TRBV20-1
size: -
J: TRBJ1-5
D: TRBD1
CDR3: CSASPDRALQPQHF
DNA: TGCAGTGCTAGCCCCGACAGGGCGCTTCAGCCCCAGCATTTT

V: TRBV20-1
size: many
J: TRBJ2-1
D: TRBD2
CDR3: CSARALLAGDNEQFF
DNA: TGCAGTGCTAGAGCTCTTCTAGCGGGCGACAATGAGCAGTTCTTC

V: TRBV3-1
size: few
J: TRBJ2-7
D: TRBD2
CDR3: CASSQPGTSGRYEQYF
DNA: TGTGCCAGCAGCCAACCCGGGACTAGCGGGAGATACGAGCAGTACTTC

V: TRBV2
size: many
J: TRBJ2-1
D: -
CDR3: CASSVAEGYNEQFF
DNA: TGTGCCAGCAGTGTAGCGGAGGGCTACAATGAGCAGTTCTTC

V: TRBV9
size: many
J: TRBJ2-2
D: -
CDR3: CASSVNTGSTGELFF
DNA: TGTGCCAGCAGCGTAAATACAGGTTCTACCGGGGAGCTGTTTTTT

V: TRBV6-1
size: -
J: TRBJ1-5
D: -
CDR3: CASSETGLSNQPQHF
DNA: TGTGCCAGCAGTGAGACAGGCTTGAGCAATCAGCCCCAGCATTTT

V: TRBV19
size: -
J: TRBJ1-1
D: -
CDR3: CASSIGLGDTEAFF
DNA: TGTGCCAGTAGTATAGGGTTGGGGGACACTGAAGCTTTCTTT

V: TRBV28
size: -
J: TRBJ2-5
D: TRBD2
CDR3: CASSLPSGSIETQYF
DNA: TGTGCCAGCAGTTTACCTAGCGGGAGTATAGAGACCCAGTACTTC

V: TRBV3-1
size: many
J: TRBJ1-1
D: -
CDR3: CASSQGATGNTEAFF
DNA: TGTGCCAGCAGCCAAGGAGCTACAGGGAACACTGAAGCTTTCTTT

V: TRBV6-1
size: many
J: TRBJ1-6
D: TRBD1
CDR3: CASTRDSTNSPLHF
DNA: TGTGCCAGCACTCGGGACAGCACTAATTCACCCCTCCACTTT

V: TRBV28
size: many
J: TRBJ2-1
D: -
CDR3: CASSVRVHEQFF
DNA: TGTGCCAGCAGCGTCAGGGTCCATGAGCAGTTCTTC

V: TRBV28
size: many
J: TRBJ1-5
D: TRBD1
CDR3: CASSLLDRGMINQPQHF
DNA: TGTGCCAGCAGTTTATTGGACAGGGGCATGATCAATCAGCCCCAGCATTTT

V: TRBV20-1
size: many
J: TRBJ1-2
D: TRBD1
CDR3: CSAWDRDGYTF
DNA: TGCAGTGCCTGGGACAGGGATGGCTACACCTTC

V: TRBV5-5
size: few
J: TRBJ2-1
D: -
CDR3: CASSMTPGLLINEQFF
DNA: TGTGCCAGCAGCATGACCCCAGGGCTACTAATCAATGAGCAGTTCTTC

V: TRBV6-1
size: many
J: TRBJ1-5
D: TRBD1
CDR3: CASKPGTGLTSGQPQHF
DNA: TGTGCCAGCAAACCCGGGACAGGGCTGACTAGCGGTCAGCCCCAGCATTTT

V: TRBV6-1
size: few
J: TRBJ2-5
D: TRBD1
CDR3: CASRTGGNEYF
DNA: TGTGCCAGCCGGACAGGGGGGAACGAGTACTTC

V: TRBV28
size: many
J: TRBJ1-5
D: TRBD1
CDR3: CASSIRGDSTNQPQHF
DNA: TGTGCCAGCAGTATCAGGGGGGACAGTACCAATCAGCCCCAGCATTTT

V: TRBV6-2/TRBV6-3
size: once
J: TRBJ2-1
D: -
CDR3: CASELQGGPYNEQLF
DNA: TGTGCCAGCGAACTTCAGGGCGGCCCCTACAATGAGCAGCTCTTC

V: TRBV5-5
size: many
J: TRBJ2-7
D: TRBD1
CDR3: CASSRSGQDSYEQYF
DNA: TGTGCCAGCAGCCGATCCGGACAGGATTCCTACGAGCAGTACTTC

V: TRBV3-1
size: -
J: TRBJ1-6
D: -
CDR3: CASSQGPASSYNSPLHF
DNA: TGTGCCAGCAGCCAAGGACCGGCGAGCTCCTATAATTCACCCCTCCACTTT

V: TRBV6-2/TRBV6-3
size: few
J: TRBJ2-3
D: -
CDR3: CASNRGWAGSSTDTQYF
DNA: TGTGCCAGCAACCGTGGCTGGGCGGGGTCTAGCACAGATACGCAGTATTTT

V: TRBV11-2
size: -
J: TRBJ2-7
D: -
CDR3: CASSPSPPGEQYF
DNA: TGCGCCAGCAGCCCCTCTCCCCCAGGCGAGCAGTACTTC

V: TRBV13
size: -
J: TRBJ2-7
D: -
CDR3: CASSPRGYGQYF
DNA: TGTGCCAGCAGCCCCCGCGGGTACGGGCAGTACTTC

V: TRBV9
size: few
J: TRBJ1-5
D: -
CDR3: CASSAGDGPYSNQPQHF
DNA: TGTGCCAGCAGCGCGGGGGACGGACCTTATAGCAATCAGCCCCAGCATTTT

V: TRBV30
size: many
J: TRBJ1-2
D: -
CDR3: CAWSAGRLSNYGYTF
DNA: TGTGCCTGGAGCGCCGGACGGTTATCTAACTATGGCTACACCTTC

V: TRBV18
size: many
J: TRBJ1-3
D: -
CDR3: CASSPLQGTGNTIYF
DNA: TGTGCCAGCTCACCCCTCCAGGGTACTGGAAACACCATATATTTT

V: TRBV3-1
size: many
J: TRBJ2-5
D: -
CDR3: CASSQVLRAKTQYF
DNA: TGTGCCAGCAGCCAAGTCTTACGAGCAAAGACCCAGTACTTC

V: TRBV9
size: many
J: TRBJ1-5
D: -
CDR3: CASSVGSGSSGQPQHF
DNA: TGTGCCAGCAGCGTAGGGTCAGGGTCCTCAGGACAGCCCCAGCATTTT

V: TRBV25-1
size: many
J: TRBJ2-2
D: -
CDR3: CASSEIVNTGELFF
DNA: TGTGCCAGCAGTGAAATCGTGAACACCGGGGAGCTGTTTTTT

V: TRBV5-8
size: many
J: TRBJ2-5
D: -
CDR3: CASSFRQLQETQYF
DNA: TGTGCCAGCAGCTTCCGACAGCTACAAGAGACCCAGTACTTC

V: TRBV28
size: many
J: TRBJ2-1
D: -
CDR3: CASSFSSGTNEQFF
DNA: TGTGCCAGCAGTTTTTCTTCAGGGACCAATGAGCAGTTCTTC

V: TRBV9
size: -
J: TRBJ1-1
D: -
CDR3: CASSVGGTSYVNTEAFF
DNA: TGTGCCAGCAGCGTAGGGGGGACATCCTATGTGAACACTGAAGCTTTCTTT

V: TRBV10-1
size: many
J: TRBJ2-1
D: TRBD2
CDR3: CASKDSGGPSNEQFF
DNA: TGCGCCAGCAAGGATTCGGGAGGGCCGTCCAATGAGCAGTTCTTC